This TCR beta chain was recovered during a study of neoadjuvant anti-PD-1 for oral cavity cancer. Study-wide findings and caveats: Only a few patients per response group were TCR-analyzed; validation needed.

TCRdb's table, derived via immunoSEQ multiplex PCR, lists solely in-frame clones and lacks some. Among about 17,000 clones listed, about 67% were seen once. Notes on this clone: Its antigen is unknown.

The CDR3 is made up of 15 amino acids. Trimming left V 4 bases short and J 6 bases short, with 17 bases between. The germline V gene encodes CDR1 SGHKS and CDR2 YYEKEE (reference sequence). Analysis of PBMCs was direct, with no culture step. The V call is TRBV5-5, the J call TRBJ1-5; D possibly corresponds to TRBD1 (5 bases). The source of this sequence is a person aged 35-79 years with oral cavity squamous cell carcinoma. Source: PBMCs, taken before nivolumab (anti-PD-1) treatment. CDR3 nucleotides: TGTGCCAGCAGCCCGGACCCGGGGGTGGGTCAGCCCCAGCATTTT. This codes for CASSPDPGVGQPQHF. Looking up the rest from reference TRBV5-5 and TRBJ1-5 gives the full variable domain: DAGVTQSPTHLIKTRGQQVTLRCSPISGHKSVSWYQQVLGQGPQFIFQYYEKEERGRGNFPDRFSARQFPNYSSELNVNALLLGDSALYLCASSPDPGVGQPQHFGDGTRLSIL.